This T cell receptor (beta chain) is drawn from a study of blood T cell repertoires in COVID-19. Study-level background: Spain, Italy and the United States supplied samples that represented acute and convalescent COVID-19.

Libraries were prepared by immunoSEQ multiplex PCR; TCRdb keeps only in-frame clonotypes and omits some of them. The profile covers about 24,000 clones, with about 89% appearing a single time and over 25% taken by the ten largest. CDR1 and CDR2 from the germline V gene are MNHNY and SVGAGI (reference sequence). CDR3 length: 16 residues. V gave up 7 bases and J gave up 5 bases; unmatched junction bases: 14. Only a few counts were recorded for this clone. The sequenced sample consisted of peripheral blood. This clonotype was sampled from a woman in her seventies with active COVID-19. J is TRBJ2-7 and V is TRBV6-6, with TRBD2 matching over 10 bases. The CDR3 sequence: CASTYGSGGTPHEQYF. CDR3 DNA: TGTGCCAGCACCTATGGTAGCGGGGGGACTCCGCACGAGCAGTACTTC.